The present T cell receptor beta chain was sequenced within a study of OX40 agonist ivuxolimab in advanced cancers. Study-level background: The study treated patients with ivuxolimab, an agonistic anti-OX40 (CD134) antibody. Partial responses were achieved by three patients, one with hepatocellular carcinoma and two with cutaneous melanoma.

V shed 4 bases and J shed 3 bases, with 10 bases lying between them. Germline V CDR1 and CDR2: SEHNR, FQNEAQ (reference sequence). This CDR3 spans 14 amino acids. Measured with immunoSEQ multiplex PCR; TCRdb has only the in-frame clones, and not every one. The profile shows some 78,000 clones, more than 70% of them singletons. At baseline, cycle 4 day 1, and cycle 7 day 1, blood was sampled. The material sequenced was CD4+ or CD8+ T cells sorted from blood, taken in a trial of the OX40 agonist ivuxolimab. The sequence was obtained from an adult with an advanced solid tumor such as melanoma, head and neck, liver or kidney cancer. The J gene is TRBJ1-5, the V gene TRBV7-9; maybe TRBD1 (5 bases). The CDR3 DNA reads TGTGCCAGCAGCTCGACAGAATACAATCAGCCCCAGCATTTT. Its translation is CASSSTEYNQPQHF.